This T cell receptor (beta chain) was documented in a study of T cells in localized non-small cell lung cancer. With respect to this clone: Its cognate antigen is unknown.

Broader study findings: It was uninvolved adjacent lung that showed the highest T cell clonality, exceeding tumor. Heterogeneity within the tumor remains possible, as just one region underwent sequencing. In adjacent lung, a median roughly 62 of the top 100 tumor clones were found. Those with higher blood T cell density had longer overall survival.

Germline V gene data show CDR1 as SGDLS and CDR2 as YYNGEE. V shed 3 bases and J shed 4 bases, with 13 bases lying between them. The CDR3 is made up of 15 amino acids. Method: immunoSEQ multiplex PCR; TCRdb's copy keeps in-frame clones and lacks some. Among fewer than 100,000 clones listed, 80% were seen once. The chain joins TRBV9 to TRBJ1-4; D gene uncertain. The receptor comes from a female donor over 55 with stage I lung adenocarcinoma. The input for sequencing was peripheral blood, taken before any cancer treatment. DNA of the CDR3: TGTGCCAGCAGCGCAACCCCGGCCATTAATGAAAAACTGTTTTTT. Translating it yields CASSATPAINEKLFF.